These T cell receptor beta chains were read from a single sample in a study of T cell changes during pregnancy in multiple sclerosis. Clones were read by immunoSEQ multiplex PCR, and TCRdb kept only the in-frame ones, dropping some. The sample consists of about 44,000 clones, roughly 89% of them appearing once. Specimen: CD4+ T cells from peripheral blood mononuclear cells, collected in the first trimester of pregnancy. All receptors come from a female donor with multiple sclerosis, enrolled in a pregnancy study. CDR3s include the opening cysteine and the closing phenylalanine or tryptophan. Fields, in order: clone size, D gene, V gene, J gene, CDR3 protein, CDR3 DNA. A D gene is named only where the DNA matches it firmly. Expanded clones get a size class; other rows say once, few or many, or leave the size out.

clone_size: -
d_call: TRBD1
v_call: TRBV19
j_call: TRBJ2-6
cdr3_aa: CASTPQGAWANVLTF
cdr3_nt: TGTGCCAGTACCCCACAGGGGGCTTGGGCCAACGTCCTGACTTTC

clone_size: -
d_call: -
v_call: TRBV6-5
j_call: TRBJ1-1
cdr3_aa: CASSYVVGAMNTEAFF
cdr3_nt: TGTGCCAGCAGTTACGTGGTGGGGGCAATGAACACTGAAGCTTTCTTT

clone_size: -
d_call: TRBD1
v_call: TRBV18
j_call: TRBJ2-7
cdr3_aa: CASSPLRDSWYEQYF
cdr3_nt: TGTGCCAGCTCACCACTCCGGGACAGTTGGTACGAGCAGTACTTC

clone_size: -
d_call: -
v_call: TRBV29-1
j_call: TRBJ1-4
cdr3_aa: CSVEKVEGEKLFF
cdr3_nt: TGCAGCGTTGAAAAGGTGGAGGGTGAAAAACTGTTTTTT

clone_size: -
d_call: -
v_call: TRBV5-1
j_call: TRBJ2-3
cdr3_aa: CASSYFTDTQYF
cdr3_nt: TGCGCCAGCAGCTACTTTACAGATACGCAGTATTTT

clone_size: -
d_call: TRBD1
v_call: TRBV7-3
j_call: TRBJ2-1
cdr3_aa: CASSSSGTVYNEQFF
cdr3_nt: TGTGCCAGCAGCTCGTCCGGGACAGTATACAATGAGCAGTTCTTC

clone_size: -
d_call: TRBD2
v_call: TRBV4-1
j_call: TRBJ2-1
cdr3_aa: CASSPAIAGRSEQFF
cdr3_nt: TGCGCCAGCAGCCCGGCAATAGCGGGACGGAGTGAGCAGTTCTTC

clone_size: few
d_call: -
v_call: TRBV7-9
j_call: TRBJ1-4
cdr3_aa: CASIRAPNEKLFF
cdr3_nt: TGTGCCAGCATCCGAGCTCCTAATGAAAAACTGTTTTTT

clone_size: -
d_call: TRBD1
v_call: TRBV5-1
j_call: TRBJ2-5
cdr3_aa: CASSVWTGGETQYF
cdr3_nt: TGCGCCAGCAGCGTGTGGACAGGCGGAGAGACCCAGTACTTC

clone_size: -
d_call: -
v_call: TRBV7-2
j_call: TRBJ2-1
cdr3_aa: CASHKSGPATYNEQFF
cdr3_nt: TGTGCCAGCCATAAAAGCGGGCCGGCGACCTACAATGAGCAGTTCTTC

clone_size: -
d_call: -
v_call: TRBV28
j_call: TRBJ1-1
cdr3_aa: CASSPGQNTEAFF
cdr3_nt: TGTGCCAGCTCCCCAGGGCAAAACACTGAAGCTTTCTTT

clone_size: -
d_call: -
v_call: TRBV7-9
j_call: TRBJ2-1
cdr3_aa: CASSLESGLLTYNEQFF
cdr3_nt: TGTGCCAGCAGCTTAGAGTCAGGGCTCCTCACCTACAATGAGCAGTTCTTC

clone_size: -
d_call: TRBD1
v_call: TRBV5-4
j_call: TRBJ2-3
cdr3_aa: CASSPGQVTDTQYF
cdr3_nt: TGTGCCAGCAGCCCTGGACAGGTCACAGATACGCAGTATTTT

clone_size: -
d_call: TRBD2
v_call: TRBV19
j_call: TRBJ2-1
cdr3_aa: CASSTLPGLAGGLFF
cdr3_nt: TGTGCCAGTAGTACCCTACCGGGACTAGCGGGAGGATTGTTCTTC